The present TCR beta chain was sequenced within a study of T cells in Graves' hyperthyroidism and ophthalmopathy. This clonotype was found a few times. Researchers amplified the TCR beta CDR3 regions from RNA transcripts. The HTBI primer set served for first-round RT-PCR of the TCR CDR3. TCRdb re-called the multiplex PCR reads through MiXCR, storing one row per CDR3 protein. Of under 700,000 distinct CDR3 sequences in the sample, 40% to 55% were seen once. Sequencing was performed on peripheral blood or thyroid tissue (not recorded which). The clonotype was recovered from a woman aged 18-35 years with Graves' hyperthyroidism.

Here the CDR3 reads CASTHGGQGLYEQYF. DNA of the CDR3: TGTGCCAGCACCCATGGGGGACAGGGTCTCTACGAGCAGTACTTC. The chain recombines TRBV7-8 with TRBJ2-7, with TRBD1 matching over 9 bases. The CDR3 contains 15 residues. V shed 7 bases and J 3 bases; nucleotides not matched to a gene: 10. CDR1 and CDR2 (germline): SGHVS, FQNEAQ. The entire variable domain, with the rest obtained from reference TRBV7-8 and TRBJ2-7, is as follows: GAGVSQSPRYKVAKRGQDVALRCDPISGHVSLFWYQQALGQGPEFLTYFQNEAQLDKSGLPSDRFFAERPEGSVSTLKIQRTQQEDSAVYLCASTHGGQGLYEQYFGPGTRLTVT.